The rows below give T cell receptor beta chains drawn from one sample of a study of CD8+ T cells in alopecia areata. The table came from immunoSEQ multiplex PCR; TCRdb's copy has only in-frame clones and leaves some out. This sample has roughly 140,000 clones, with 62% found just once. The sample taken for sequencing was CD8+ T cells sorted from blood. The receptors derive from a human donor in good health. Each CDR3 is given with its conserved first and last residue. The D gene is left open where the match is weak. Expanded clones get a size class; other rows say once, few or many, or leave the size out.

NA	TRBV11-2	TRBJ1-1	few	16	CASSLARWQGNTEAFF	TGTGCCAGCAGCTTAGCCCGGTGGCAGGGGAACACTGAAGCTTTCTTT
TRBD1	TRBV18	TRBJ1-5	NA	18	CASSPTGQQDSRSQPQHF	TGTGCCAGCTCACCGACGGGACAGCAAGATTCCCGATCTCAGCCCCAGCATTTT
NA	TRBV9	TRBJ2-6	once	15	CASSVENSGANVLTF	TGTGCCAGCAGCGTAGAAAACTCTGGGGCCAACGTCCTGACTTTC
NA	TRBV19	TRBJ2-7	few	12	CASEDQTYEQYF	TGTGCCAGCGAAGACCAGACCTACGAGCAGTACTTC
NA	TRBV2	TRBJ2-7	few	15	CASSETQGGSYEQYF	TGTGCCAGCAGTGAGACCCAGGGGGGTTCCTACGAGCAGTACTTC
TRBD1	TRBV15	TRBJ1-1	few	15	CATSGHRGRNTEAFF	TGTGCCACCAGCGGACACAGGGGGCGGAACACTGAAGCTTTCTTT
NA	TRBV20-1	TRBJ2-5	NA	10	CSASAETQYF	TGCAGTGCTAGCGCAGAGACCCAGTACTTC
NA	TRBV7-6	TRBJ1-1	NA	17	CASSSNIYSNMNTEAFF	TGTGCCAGCAGCTCAAACATATACAGTAACATGAACACTGAAGCTTTCTTT
TRBD2	TRBV29-1	TRBJ2-1	few	15	CSVRIREGRSGTQFF	TGCAGCGTTCGTATCCGGGAGGGACGTTCCGGGACGCAGTTCTTC
NA	TRBV29-1	TRBJ1-3	few	13	CSVDTGSGNTIYF	TGCAGCGTTGATACGGGCTCTGGAAACACCATATATTTT
NA	TRBV28	TRBJ2-2	NA	15	CASSFAGLSTGELFF	TGTGCCAGCAGTTTCGCAGGGTTGTCCACCGGGGAGCTGTTTTTT
TRBD2	TRBV7-9	TRBJ2-3	NA	16	CASSLDSGSYTDTQYF	TGTGCCAGCAGCTTAGATAGCGGGAGCTACACAGATACGCAGTATTTT
NA	TRBV7-6	TRBJ2-1	NA	15	CASSRTAGLANEQFF	TGTGCCAGCAGCCGCACGGCAGGGCTCGCCAATGAGCAGTTCTTC
TRBD2	TRBV9	TRBJ2-3	few	17	CASSPRTSGRTTDTQYF	TGTGCCAGCAGCCCCCGGACTAGCGGAAGGACCACAGATACGCAGTATTTT
NA	TRBV29-1	TRBJ1-2	NA	14	CSVVLRDAPGGYTF	TGCAGCGTTGTATTACGGGACGCCCCTGGGGGCTACACCTTC
TRBD2	TRBV10-3	TRBJ2-7	NA	15	CAISEGSGTSYEQYF	TGTGCCATCAGTGAGGGGAGCGGGACCTCCTACGAGCAGTACTTC
NA	TRBV5-1	TRBJ2-7	NA	14	CASSLVSGPYEQYF	TGCGCCAGCAGCTTGGTGTCAGGTCCCTACGAGCAGTACTTC
NA	TRBV7-9	TRBJ1-1	NA	13	CASSSNGNPEAFF	TGTGCCAGCAGTTCTAACGGGAACCCTGAAGCTTTCTTT
NA	TRBV4-1	TRBJ2-7	few	13	CASSQDPRHEQYF	TGCGCCAGCAGCCAAGACCCCAGGCACGAGCAGTACTTC
NA	TRBV6-6	TRBJ2-4	NA	15	CASSSEAYRENIQYF	TGTGCCAGCAGTTCTGAAGCCTACAGGGAAAACATTCAGTACTTC
TRBD2	TRBV4-1	TRBJ2-2	few	17	CASSLGTSGKNTGELFF	TGCGCCAGCAGCCTCGGGACTAGCGGGAAAAACACCGGGGAGCTGTTTTTT
NA	TRBV5-1	TRBJ2-7	few	15	CASRPSLGSGYEQYF	TGCGCCAGCAGGCCCTCTTTGGGCAGCGGCTACGAGCAGTACTTC
TRBD2	TRBV29-1	TRBJ2-3	NA	15	CSVDGASGSTDTQYF	TGCAGCGTTGACGGGGCTAGCGGGAGCACAGATACGCAGTATTTT
NA	TRBV27	TRBJ2-7	NA	14	CASSLSRGSYEQYF	TGTGCCAGCAGTTTATCAAGGGGGAGCTACGAGCAGTACTTC
NA	TRBV19	TRBJ2-1	NA	12	CASSIDYNEQFF	TGTGCCAGTAGTATCGATTACAATGAGCAGTTCTTC
NA	TRBV29-1	TRBJ1-2	few	11	CSVASRNGYTF	TGCAGCGTTGCGAGTCGGAATGGCTACACCTTC
NA	TRBV30	TRBJ1-2	NA	14	CAWSRRHPNYGYTF	TGTGCCTGGAGTAGAAGACACCCTAACTATGGCTACACCTTC
NA	TRBV4-2	TRBJ2-7	NA	15	CASSQESSASYEQYF	TGTGCCAGCAGCCAAGAGTCTAGCGCATCCTACGAGCAGTACTTC